A selection of T cell receptor beta chains follows, all from one sample in a study of blood T cell repertoires in COVID-19. TCRdb's copy holds only in-frame clones and misses some; the assay was immunoSEQ multiplex PCR. This table has about 250,000 clones, 70% to 90% appearing once. Specimen: PBMCs or T cells enriched from blood (not recorded which). These receptors were obtained from a woman aged 45-65 years with acute COVID-19. CDR3s include the opening cysteine and the closing phenylalanine or tryptophan. The D gene is left open where the match is weak. Clone sizes are given selectively: once, few, many, or a class where the clone is expanded.

J	length	D	V	size	DNA	CDR3
TRBJ2-3	15	TRBD1	TRBV7-9	-	TGTGCCAGCAGCATTCGGACAGGGCAAACAGATACGCAGTATTTT	CASSIRTGQTDTQYF
TRBJ1-1	10	-	TRBV30	-	TGTGCTTCGGAGGGCACTGAAGCTTTCTTT	CASEGTEAFF
TRBJ1-2	17	TRBD1	TRBV7-9	-	TGTGCCAGCAGCTTAGTAGGTGGGACAGGGGGAATCGGTGGCTACACCTTC	CASSLVGGTGGIGGYTF
TRBJ1-1	16	-	TRBV7-2	-	TGTGCCAGCACCCTCTACCCAGACAGCGTGCTGACTGAAGCTTTCTTT	CASTLYPDSVLTEAFF
TRBJ1-1	15	TRBD1	TRBV6-5	-	TGTGCCAGCAGCCTCGGACAGGGGGGGAACACTGAAGCTTTCTTT	CASSLGQGGNTEAFF
TRBJ1-1	16	-	TRBV7-2	-	TGTGCCAGCAGCTTAGGGACAGCGCCTTTGAACACTGAAGCTTTCTTT	CASSLGTAPLNTEAFF
TRBJ2-1	15	TRBD2	TRBV7-6	-	TGTGCCAGCAGCTTAAGCGGGGGCAGTTACAATGAGCAGTTCTTC	CASSLSGGSYNEQFF
TRBJ1-3	14	TRBD1	TRBV30	once	TGTGCCTGGATCCCCACAGGGGTAGGAAACACCATATATTTT	CAWIPTGVGNTIYF
TRBJ1-4	15	TRBD1	TRBV15	once	TGTGCCACCAGCGGAGCCGGGACAGGGTCTGAAAAACTGTTTTTT	CATSGAGTGSEKLFF
TRBJ1-5	12	-	TRBV4-2	few	TGTGCCAGCAGCTATAGCAATCAGCCCCAGCATTTT	CASSYSNQPQHF
TRBJ2-3	16	TRBD2	TRBV6-1	-	TGTGCCAGCAGTGCCGAACTAGCGGGGGTCACAGATACGCAGTATTTT	CASSAELAGVTDTQYF
TRBJ1-2	15	-	TRBV7-9	-	TGTGCCAGCAGCTTGAGTCAGGGGTCTGGCTATGGCTACACCTTC	CASSLSQGSGYGYTF
TRBJ1-2	15	-	TRBV5-5	-	TGTGCCAGCAGATCGTCGGGGTCAGCGGTGGATGGCTACACCTTC	CASRSSGSAVDGYTF
TRBJ1-4	16	-	TRBV7-2	-	TGTGCCAGCAGCTTAGCGAGGAGGGCCGATAATGAAAAACTGTTTTTT	CASSLARRADNEKLFF
TRBJ1-1	16	TRBD1	TRBV13	-	TGTGCCAGCAGCCCCAGCCCCGGGACAGGGAATACTGAAGCTTTCTTT	CASSPSPGTGNTEAFF
TRBJ1-1	13	-	TRBV7-2	-	TGTGCCAGCAGCGCACAGTGGAACACTGAAGCTTTCTTT	CASSAQWNTEAFF
TRBJ1-2	15	TRBD1	TRBV10-1	once	TGCGCCAGCAGTGACGGGACAGGGGGCAGCTATGGCTACACCTTC	CASSDGTGGSYGYTF
TRBJ2-3	13	-	TRBV5-4	-	TGTGCCAGCAGCTTGGCCGGTCCAGATACGCAGTATTTT	CASSLAGPDTQYF
TRBJ1-1	14	-	TRBV13	-	TGTGCCAGCAGCTTACAGACAGGCGGCACTGAAGCTTTCTTT	CASSLQTGGTEAFF
TRBJ2-1	18	-	TRBV9	-	TGTGCCAGCAGCCCAACAGGACAGAGAGCCCCCTCCTACAATGAGCAGTTCTTC	CASSPTGQRAPSYNEQFF
TRBJ1-2	14	TRBD1	TRBV6-5	few	TGTGCCAGCAGTTGGACAGGGGAGGACTATGGCTACACCTTC	CASSWTGEDYGYTF
TRBJ1-1	13	-	TRBV7-9	-	TGTGCCAGCAGACTACAGGTTAACACTGAAGCTTTCTTT	CASRLQVNTEAFF
TRBJ2-7	15	-	TRBV4-1	-	TGCGCCAGCAGCCAAGATCAAGGGGTCTCCCCCGAGCAGTACTTC	CASSQDQGVSPEQYF
TRBJ2-3	12	-	TRBV4-3	once	TGCGCCAGCAGCCATGGGGGGGATACGCAGTATTTT	CASSHGGDTQYF
TRBJ1-2	15	-	TRBV27	-	TGTGCCAGCAGCAGTGTGGGAGGGGGGAGCTATGGCTACACCTTC	CASSSVGGGSYGYTF
TRBJ1-1	16	-	TRBV30	-	TGTGCCTGGAGGGGGGTGGGGGCTCAGCGGAGGACTGAAGCTTTCTTT	CAWRGVGAQRRTEAFF
TRBJ1-4	14	TRBD1	TRBV5-1	-	TGCGCCAGCAGCCTAGGGACAGTAGGGGAAAAACTGTTTTTT	CASSLGTVGEKLFF
TRBJ2-1	13	-	TRBV12-3/TRBV12-4	few	TGTGCCAGCAGTCCTGACACCTACAATGAGCAGTTCTTC	CASSPDTYNEQFF
TRBJ2-1	16	TRBD1	TRBV19	-	TGTGCCAGTAGTATTGGGTTGGGACAGGGGTACAATGAGCAGTTCTTC	CASSIGLGQGYNEQFF
TRBJ1-2	16	-	TRBV7-9	-	TGTGCCAGCAGCTCCCTGGACCCCCTCAGGGCCTATGGCTACACCTTC	CASSSLDPLRAYGYTF
TRBJ2-1	15	TRBD2	TRBV4-3	-	TGCGCCAGCAGCCAGACTCTAGCGGGGGGAAATGAGCAGTTCTTC	CASSQTLAGGNEQFF
TRBJ2-3	14	TRBD2	TRBV10-3	-	TGTGCCACCAGACGGGGGGGCGACACAGATACGCAGTATTTT	CATRRGGDTDTQYF
TRBJ2-2	19	TRBD1	TRBV5-4	-	TGTGCCAGCGCACGGGACAGGGGTCAACTGGGGCAAAACACCGGGGAGCTGTTTTTT	CASARDRGQLGQNTGELFF
TRBJ1-5	15	-	TRBV30	-	TGTGCCTGGAACCCAGGTGAACCTAGCAATCAGCCCCAGCATTTT	CAWNPGEPSNQPQHF
TRBJ1-5	15	-	TRBV6-5	-	TGTGCCAGCAGTACCAACAGATATAGCAATCAGCCCCAGCATTTT	CASSTNRYSNQPQHF
TRBJ1-4	19	TRBD1	TRBV11-2	-	TGTGCCAGCAGCTTAGAGATTTGGGACAGGGGCGCCCTTAATGAAAAACTGTTTTTT	CASSLEIWDRGALNEKLFF
TRBJ2-2	12	-	TRBV12-3/TRBV12-4	-	TGTGCCAGCAGTTTTCACTCCGGGGAGCTGTTTTTT	CASSFHSGELFF
TRBJ1-1	15	-	TRBV19	once	TGTGCCAGTAGTACGGGGGAAGACCAGAACACTGAAGCTTTCTTT	CASSTGEDQNTEAFF
TRBJ1-2	16	-	TRBV19	once	TGTGCCAGTAGTACCACGGAGTACAGGAAAGCCTATGGCTACACCTTC	CASSTTEYRKAYGYTF
TRBJ2-2	17	TRBD1	TRBV5-4	-	TGTGCCAGCAGACATGCCGGGACAGATAAGAACACCGGGGAGCTGTTTTTT	CASRHAGTDKNTGELFF
TRBJ1-2	14	TRBD1	TRBV5-1	-	TGCGCCAGCAGCTTTGGGACAGGGGAATATGGCTACACCTTC	CASSFGTGEYGYTF
TRBJ1-4	14	-	TRBV7-9	-	TGTGCCAGCAGCTCCCCGGGGAGCAATGAAAAACTGTTTTTT	CASSSPGSNEKLFF
TRBJ2-2	15	TRBD1	TRBV10-3	-	TGTGCCATCAGCCCGACAGGGCAGAACACCGGGGAGCTGTTTTTT	CAISPTGQNTGELFF
TRBJ1-2	14	-	TRBV30	-	TGTGCCTGGAGTGTACTAGGGTCGAACTATGGCTACACCTTC	CAWSVLGSNYGYTF
TRBJ2-1	15	-	TRBV5-4	-	TGTGCCAGCAGCCTACAAACGGTTCCCGGGAATGAGCAGTTCTTC	CASSLQTVPGNEQFF
TRBJ2-6	15	-	TRBV10-2	once	TGCGCCAGCAGTGATCAGGCTTCTGGGGCCAACGTCCTGACTTTC	CASSDQASGANVLTF
TRBJ2-1	14	-	TRBV5-1	-	TGCGCCAGCAGCCTCCGGGATCCCCGCAATGAGCAGTTCTTC	CASSLRDPRNEQFF
TRBJ2-1	16	TRBD2	TRBV4-1	-	TGCGCCAGCAGCCAAGAGTGGGGGGGATCCTACAATGAGCAGTTCTTC	CASSQEWGGSYNEQFF
TRBJ1-5	13	-	TRBV18	-	TGTGCCAGCTCAACATATAGCAATCAGCCCCAGCATTTT	CASSTYSNQPQHF
TRBJ2-1	13	-	TRBV11-3	-	TGTGCCAGCAGCGTGGGACAATACAATGAGCAGTTCTTC	CASSVGQYNEQFF
TRBJ2-7	14	-	TRBV7-3	-	TGTGCCAGCAGCCCAAGGTCCAGGGCGTACGAGCAGTACTTC	CASSPRSRAYEQYF
TRBJ2-5	14	-	TRBV25-1	once	TGTGCCAGCAGTGAATCCCCTAGCCAAGAGACCCAGTACTTC	CASSESPSQETQYF
TRBJ2-2	14	-	TRBV25-1	-	TGTGCCAGCAGTGTCCTAGTCGACACCGGGGAGCTGTTTTTT	CASSVLVDTGELFF